This T cell receptor (beta chain) is from a study of blood T cell repertoires in COVID-19. At the level of the study: COVID-19 samples collected from the United States, Italy and Spain covered acute and convalescent phases. PBMCs, B-cell-depleted T cells, or T cells were the source of the cDNA or gDNA that made up the material.

In the original workflow: Estimates of nucleated cell counts were drawn from the amplification of reference gene primers. Assay used: immunoSEQ multiplex PCR; TCRdb lists only in-frame clones, some missing. The V and J calls and clone size were taken over from that table, and D and trimming were inferred from the DNA. The sample yields 200,000 to 250,000 clones, nearly 90% seen once. Material: peripheral blood. The receptor's source is a young woman who had recovered from COVID-19.

CDR3 nucleotide sequence: TGTGCCAGCTCACCAGTGACAGGGGGCTCAGATACGCAGTATTTT. Its translation: CASSPVTGGSDTQYF. The V gene is TRBV18, the J gene TRBJ2-3; 10 positions match TRBD1. The CDR3 runs 15 residues. V was clipped by 2 bases and J by 4 bases; unmatched bases: 3. CDR1 is KGHSH, CDR2 LQKENI, per germline.